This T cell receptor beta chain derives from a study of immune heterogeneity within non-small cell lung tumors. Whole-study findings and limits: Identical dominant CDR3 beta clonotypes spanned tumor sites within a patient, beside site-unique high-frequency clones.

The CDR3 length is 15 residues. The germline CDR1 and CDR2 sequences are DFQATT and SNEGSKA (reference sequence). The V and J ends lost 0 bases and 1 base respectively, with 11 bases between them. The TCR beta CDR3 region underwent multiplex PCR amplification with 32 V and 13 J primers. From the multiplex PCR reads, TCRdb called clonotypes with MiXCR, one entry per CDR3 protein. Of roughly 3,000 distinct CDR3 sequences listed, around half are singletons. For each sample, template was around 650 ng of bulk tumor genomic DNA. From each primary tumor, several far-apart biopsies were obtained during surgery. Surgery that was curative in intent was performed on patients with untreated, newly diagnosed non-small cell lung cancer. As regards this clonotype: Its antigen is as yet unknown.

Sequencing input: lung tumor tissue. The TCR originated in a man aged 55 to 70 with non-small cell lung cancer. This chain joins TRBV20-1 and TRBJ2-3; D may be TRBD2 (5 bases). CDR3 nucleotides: TGCAGTGCTAGAGATATCTTGCGGGGCACAGATACGCAGTATTTT. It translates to CSARDILRGTDTQYF.